The 5 T cell receptor beta chains below come from one sample, sequenced in a study of human T cells and chemical hapten exposure. Time point meaning: patch test 2, 6 weeks after DPC sensitization. Treatment meaning: therapeutic diphenylcyclopropenone sensitization with weekly scalp DPC. TCRdb fed the RACE reads into MiXCR, producing one record per CDR3 protein. The sample has over 130,000 distinct CDR3 sequences, about 12% seen once. The sample in question was whole blood, obtained in connection with sensitization to the hapten diphenylcyclopropenone (DPC). The receptors derive from a woman between 50 and 59 years old with alopecia areata. Some clones in this sample may be carry-over from other donors' samples.

The chain has TRBV11-2 and TRBJ2-3; 11 bases are a match to TRBD1. CDR1 and CDR2 from the germline V gene are SGHAT and FQNNGV. This CDR3 is 15 amino acids long. Trimming took 4 bases from V and 5 from J; bases not matched to a gene: 5. The CDR3 protein is CASSSGTGGRDTQYF. CDR3 nucleotide sequence: TGTGCCAGCAGCTCCGGGACAGGGGGAAGAGATACGCAGTATTTT.

This clonotype was seen more than once but under ten times. The CDR3 region is CATSDSRGFPLHF. CDR3 nucleotides: TGTGCCACCAGTGATTCTCGCGGCTTCCCCCTCCACTTT. The chain links TRBV24-1 to TRBJ1-6; the D is unclear. The germline gives CDR1 KGHDR, CDR2 SFDVKD. This CDR3 contains 13 residues. V gave up 2 bases and J gave up 13 bases, with 11 bases separating them.

The rearrangement uses TRBV20-1 and TRBJ2-1; 10 bases agree with TRBD2. V shed 3 bases, J shed 10 bases, and the junction held 9 bases outside the gene matches. From germline, CDR1 is DFQATT and CDR2 SNEGSKA (reference sequence). The CDR3 spans 14 residues. In DNA, the CDR3 is TGCAGTGCTAGCTGGCCTAGCGGGAGTGTGGAGCAGTTCTTC. Protein product: CSASWPSGSVEQFF.

J is TRBJ2-2 and V is TRBV14; 9 nucleotides match TRBD1. Trimming cost V 5 bases and J 0 bases; bases outside gene matches: 4. Germline lookup yields CDR1 SGHDN and CDR2 FVKESK. This CDR3 contains 16 residues. The CDR3 is CASSINRGPNTGELFF. For the CDR3, the DNA is TGTGCCAGCAGCATTAACAGGGGGCCGAACACCGGGGAGCTGTTTTTT.

This clonotype was recorded a few times. This chain links TRBV20-1 with TRBJ2-7; D may be TRBD1 or TRBD2 (5 bases each). V was pared by 4 bases and J by 2 bases, with 12 bases between. The CDR3 covers 13 residues. Germline-derived CDR1 and CDR2 are DFQATT and SNEGSKA (reference sequence). The DNA for the CDR3 is TGCAGTGCTAATCGGGACCAAGCCTACGAGCAGTACTTC. It is translated as CSANRDQAYEQYF.